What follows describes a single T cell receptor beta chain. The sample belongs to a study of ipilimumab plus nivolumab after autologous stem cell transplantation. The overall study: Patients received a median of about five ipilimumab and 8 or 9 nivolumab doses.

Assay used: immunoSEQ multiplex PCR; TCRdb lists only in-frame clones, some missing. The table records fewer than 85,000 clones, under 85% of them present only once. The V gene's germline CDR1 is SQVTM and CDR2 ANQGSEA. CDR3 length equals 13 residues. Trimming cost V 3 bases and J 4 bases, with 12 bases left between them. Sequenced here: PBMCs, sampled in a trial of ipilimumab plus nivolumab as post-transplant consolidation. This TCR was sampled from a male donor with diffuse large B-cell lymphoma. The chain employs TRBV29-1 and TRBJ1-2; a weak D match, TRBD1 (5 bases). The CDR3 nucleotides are TGCAGCGTTGATAGTGGTCAGGGCTATGGCTACACCTTC. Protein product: CSVDSGQGYGYTF.